This T cell receptor beta chain came from a study of liver allograft versus peripheral blood T cells. Study details: Transplanted livers held T cell receptor repertoires, and these were compared with repertoires in recipients' peripheral blood.

Germline V lookup: CDR1 SGHRS, CDR2 YFSETQ. The CDR3 is 14 amino acids. Trimming removed 3 bases at V and 5 bases at J, with 15 bases between. A single count supports this clonotype. Being one base from a much bigger clone, this may be a read error. TCRdb independently ran MiXCR on the reads; one entry per CDR3 protein. The repertoire includes 7,400 or so distinct CDR3 sequences, roughly 18% of them detected once, and 1.1% to 1.5% sits in the top ten. The chain joins TRBV5-1 to TRBJ2-7; D ambiguous. This TCR was recovered from a human patient who had a liver transplant. The T cells may partly be graft donor cells. The CDR3 bases are TGCGCCAGCAGCTCCGTCCTAGGTACCAACGAGCAGTACTTC. Protein sequence: CASSSVLGTNEQYF.